The rows below give T cell receptor beta chains drawn from one sample of a study of cytomegalovirus exposure and HLA in healthy donors. This table comes from immunoSEQ multiplex PCR, and its TCRdb copy is limited to in-frame clones, with some not included. The sample yields around 160,000 clones, about 72% seen once. Material: PBMCs. The receptors stem from a male donor in good health and CMV-seronegative. CDR3s include the opening cysteine and the closing phenylalanine or tryptophan. D genes are given only for firm matches. Not every row has a clone size; where given, it reads once, few, many or a size class.

>TRBD1|once|13|TRBV7-2|TRBJ1-2
CASSLEGGRGYTF
TGTGCCAGCAGCTTAGAAGGGGGCCGCGGCTACACCTTC
>.|.|16|TRBV7-2|TRBJ2-6
CASSFRGNSGANVLTF
TGTGCCAGCAGCTTCCGAGGGAACTCTGGGGCCAACGTCCTGACTTTC
>.|.|15|TRBV18|TRBJ1-5
CASSPDGGSNQPQHF
TGTGCCAGCTCACCGGACGGGGGTAGCAATCAGCCCCAGCATTTT
>TRBD2|.|18|TRBV11-3|TRBJ2-1
CASSSSSGGGRSYNEQFF
TGTGCCAGCAGCTCCAGCAGCGGGGGGGGCCGCTCCTACAATGAGCAGTTCTTC
>TRBD1|.|15|TRBV18|TRBJ2-7
CASSAGTGGEYEQYF
TGTGCCAGCTCAGCAGGGACAGGGGGCGAATACGAGCAGTACTTC
>.|.|18|TRBV21-1|TRBJ1-1
CASSTPNRDRVIRTEAFF
TGTGCCAGCAGTACTCCAAACCGGGACAGGGTGATTCGCACTGAAGCTTTCTTT
>.|.|13|TRBV9|TRBJ2-1
CASSGGSPPTLFF
TGTGCCAGCAGCGGGGGCAGCCCTCCAACCCTGTTCTTC
>.|.|17|TRBV7-3|TRBJ2-1
CASSLGLGGGPSNEQFF
TGTGCCAGCAGCTTGGGGTTAGGGGGAGGGCCCTCGAATGAGCAGTTCTTC
>.|.|14|TRBV5-1|TRBJ2-2
CASSWGTNTGELFF
TGCGCCAGCAGCTGGGGCACAAACACCGGGGAGCTGTTTTTT
>TRBD2|.|15|TRBV27|TRBJ2-7
CASRFISGGLYEQYF
TGTGCCAGCAGGTTTATAAGCGGGGGCCTCTACGAGCAGTACTTC
>.|few|12|TRBV7-9|TRBJ2-7
CASGELSYEQYF
TGTGCCAGCGGAGAGCTCTCCTACGAGCAGTACTTC
>TRBD1|.|16|TRBV19|TRBJ2-7
CASRPAPGTGPYEQYF
TGTGCCAGTAGACCAGCCCCCGGGACAGGGCCTTACGAGCAGTACTTC
>.|.|15|TRBV5-1|TRBJ1-5
CASSLAGDGGQPQHF
TGCGCCAGCAGCTTGGCGGGGGACGGGGGTCAGCCCCAGCATTTT
>TRBD1|.|16|TRBV29-1|TRBJ2-1
CSVEGHADRGQNEQFF
TGCAGCGTTGAAGGGCACGCCGACAGGGGGCAGAATGAGCAGTTCTTC
>TRBD2|.|17|TRBV28|TRBJ2-5
CASSFSSGRWIGETQYF
TGTGCCAGCAGTTTTAGTAGCGGGAGGTGGATAGGAGAGACCCAGTACTTC
>TRBD1|.|15|TRBV6-1|TRBJ1-2
CASSEVGQGNYGYTF
TGTGCCAGCAGTGAAGTTGGACAGGGCAACTATGGCTACACCTTC
>TRBD2|few|14|TRBV5-1|TRBJ2-1
CASIREGFYNEQFF
TGCGCCAGCATACGGGAGGGGTTCTACAATGAGCAGTTCTTC
>TRBD2|.|15|TRBV14|TRBJ2-1
CASSPLAGGFNEQFF
TGTGCCAGCAGCCCCCTAGCGGGAGGCTTCAATGAGCAGTTCTTC
>.|.|16|TRBV7-2|TRBJ1-6
CASSLRQELYNSPLHF
TGTGCCAGCAGCTTAAGACAGGAGCTCTATAATTCACCCCTCCACTTT
>TRBD2|.|15|TRBV7-2|TRBJ2-7
CASSLSSGSLYEQYF
TGTGCCAGCAGCCTGTCTAGCGGGAGCCTCTACGAGCAGTACTTC
>.|.|15|TRBV19|TRBJ2-4
CASSIAFLAKNIQYF
TGTGCCAGTAGTATAGCGTTCTTAGCCAAAAACATTCAGTACTTC
>TRBD2|.|15|TRBV7-6|TRBJ2-1
CASSAPAGGPNEQFF
TGTGCCAGCAGCGCCCCAGCGGGGGGGCCCAATGAGCAGTTCTTC
>.|.|13|TRBV4-3|TRBJ1-5
CASSPTINQPQHF
TGCGCCAGCAGCCCTACGATCAATCAGCCCCAGCATTTT
>TRBD2|.|15|TRBV5-1|TRBJ2-1
CASSLGTSGSNEQFF
TGCGCCAGCAGCTTGGGAACTAGCGGGAGTAATGAGCAGTTCTTC
>TRBD1|.|13|TRBV7-8|TRBJ1-2
CASSSGQGDGYTF
TGTGCCAGCAGCTCGGGACAGGGGGATGGCTACACCTTC
>TRBD1|once|15|TRBV10-1|TRBJ1-2
CATQGQAPVGYGYTF
TGCGCCACCCAAGGACAGGCCCCCGTGGGCTATGGCTACACCTTC
>TRBD1|.|15|TRBV2|TRBJ2-3
CANRRGQVGTDTQYF
TGTGCCAACCGAAGGGGACAGGTTGGCACAGATACGCAGTATTTT